The 13 T cell receptor beta chains listed next were all sequenced from one sample in a study of shared clonotypes between healthy human individuals. Using immunoSEQ multiplex PCR, the repertoire was profiled, and TCRdb retains in-frame clones only, with some absent. The sample records 2 million to 2.5 million clones, approximately 93% being singletons. Sequenced sample: naive CD4+ T cells from PBMCs. Subset denoted: CD45RA+ positively selected. The receptors derive from a man aged 18-30 years in good health. Some clones in this sample may be carry-over from other donors' samples.

The V and J genes are TRBV4-1 and TRBJ2-1; unclear D gene. The germline gives CDR1 MGHRA, CDR2 YSYEKL. CDR3 length equals 15 residues. Trimming took off 0 bases at V and 1 base at J, with 7 bases between the two ends. CDR3 bases: TGCGCCAGCAGCCAAGACTCCCGTTCCTACAATGAGCAGTTCTTC. Amino acid sequence: CASSQDSRSYNEQFF.

The chain has TRBV18 and TRBJ1-3; D is ambiguous. The CDR3 length is 18 residues. The V gene lost 2 bases and the J gene lost 0 bases, with 17 bases spanning the gap. The germline V gene has CDR1 KGHSH and CDR2 LQKENI. As DNA, the CDR3 is TGTGCCAGCTCACCATCTTCCGGTAGCGCTAACTCTGGAAACACCATATATTTT. This encodes CASSPSSGSANSGNTIYF.

The chain couples TRBV18 to TRBJ2-7; 10 bases fit TRBD2. In germline, CDR1 is KGHSH, CDR2 LQKENI. Losses at the gene ends were 4 bases for V and 3 bases for J; bases not matched to a gene: 12. There are 17 residues in the CDR3. CDR3: CASSQSTSSGRVYEQYF. The CDR3 DNA reads TGTGCCAGCTCACAGTCCACCTCTAGCGGGAGAGTCTACGAGCAGTACTTC.

This clone has a single count. The CDR3 region is CAWSVLRDGYTF. The CDR3 nucleotides read TGTGCCTGGAGTGTACTTAGGGACGGCTACACCTTC. This chain links TRBV30 with TRBJ1-2; weak D call: TRBD1 (5 bases). Trimming took off 0 bases at V and 8 bases at J, with 10 bases between the two ends. CDR3 size: 12 residues. The germline gives CDR1 GTSNPN, CDR2 SVGIG (reference sequence).

The CDR3 here is CASSHSGGTEAFF. Here the CDR3 DNA reads TGTGCCAGCAGCCACTCCGGGGGCACTGAAGCTTTCTTT. The genes are TRBV11-2 and TRBJ1-1, with D possibly being TRBD1 (5 bases). The CDR3 extends over 13 amino acids. Germline CDR1 SGHAT, CDR2 FQNNGV. With 5 bases removed from V and 4 bases from J, the gap between germline ends came to 11 bases. Full variable domain (remainder filled in from reference TRBV11-2 and TRBJ1-1): EAGVAQSPRYKIIEKRQSVAFWCNPISGHATLYWYQQILGQGPKLLIQFQNNGVVDDSQLPKDRFSAERLKGVDSTLKIQPAKLEDSAVYLCASSHSGGTEAFFGQGTRLTVV.

The chain couples TRBV14 to TRBJ2-7; TRBD2 matches at 10 bases. This CDR3 is built from 16 residues. The V gene's germline CDR1 is SGHDN and CDR2 FVKESK. The trim removed 2 bases at V and 3 bases at J, leaving 7 bases unmatched. For the CDR3, the DNA is TGTGCCAGCAGCCAAAGACTAGCGGGTACCTTCTACGAGCAGTACTTC. It is translated as CASSQRLAGTFYEQYF.

The rearrangement uses TRBV2 and TRBJ2-2; TRBD2 matches at 10 bases. J gave up 5 bases and V 9 bases, and 3 bases lay outside the gene matches. Germline CDR1 SNHLY, CDR2 FYNNEI. This CDR3 has 13 amino acids. The CDR3 spells CARASGRTGELFF. Here the CDR3 DNA reads TGTGCCAGAGCTAGCGGGAGAACCGGGGAGCTGTTTTTT. The full variable domain, completed using reference TRBV2 and TRBJ2-2, is EPEVTQTPSHQVTQMGQEVILRCVPISNHLYFYWYRQILGQKVEFLVSFYNNEISEKSEIFDDQFSVERPDGSNFTLKIRSTKLEDSAMYFCARASGRTGELFFGEGSRLTVL.

The chain carries TRBV6-5 and TRBJ2-5; D not certain. CDR1 is MNHEY and CDR2 is SVGAGI in the germline V gene. The CDR3 totals 14 residues. The V gene lost 0 bases and the J gene lost 4 bases, with 9 bases spanning the gap. This chain's CDR3 is CASSYSGSGETQYF. CDR3 in DNA: TGTGCCAGCAGTTACTCGGGGTCGGGAGAGACCCAGTACTTC.

The chain recombines TRBV2 with TRBJ2-7; tentative D call: TRBD1 (5 bases). The CDR3 has 13 residues. In germline, CDR1 is SNHLY, CDR2 FYNNEI. V dropped 2 bases and J dropped 2 bases, with 7 bases sitting between them. In DNA, the CDR3 is TGTGCCAGCAGTGAAAGGACACCCTACGAGCAGTACTTC. Protein sequence: CASSERTPYEQYF.

The V and J genes are TRBV4-1 and TRBJ1-6; no clear D gene. The V end was cut by 3 bases, the J end by 4 bases, with 7 bases between. The CDR3 has 14 amino acids. Germline CDR1 reads MGHRA; CDR2 reads YSYEKL. The CDR3 DNA reads TGCGCCAGCAGCCAGGACCCGTATAATTCACCCCTCCACTTT. Translating it yields CASSQDPYNSPLHF.

The chain has TRBV6-5 and TRBJ2-1; D may be TRBD1 (6 bases). The V and J ends lost 5 bases and 5 bases respectively, with 13 bases between them. CDR1 and CDR2 from the germline V gene are MNHEY and SVGAGI. CDR3 length: 14 residues. Here the CDR3 DNA reads TGTGCCAGCAGTCCACAGGGCCGGCACAATGAGCAGTTCTTC. This translates into CASSPQGRHNEQFF.

The J gene is TRBJ2-5, the V gene TRBV7-2; TRBD1 aligns across 8 bases. In germline, CDR1 is SGHTA, CDR2 FQGNSA. This CDR3 region has 15 residues. The V gene end was trimmed by 2 bases and the J gene end by 8 bases; junction bases not matched to a gene: 10. This chain's CDR3 is CASSLMGTGPGTQYF. The CDR3 DNA sequence: TGTGCCAGCAGCTTAATGGGGACAGGACCGGGAACCCAGTACTTC.

The rearrangement links TRBV6-1 to TRBJ1-2, with no clear D. The germline V gene has CDR1 MNHNS and CDR2 SASEGT. The CDR3 sequence is 11 residues long. Trimming took off 8 bases at V and 6 bases at J, with 10 bases between the two ends. In DNA form, the CDR3 reads TGTGCCAGCTGGTGGACGGATGGCTACACCTTC. Protein product: CASWWTDGYTF.